Below, 30 T cell receptor beta chains from the same sample are listed, as sequenced in a study of brain metastases from non-small cell lung cancer. Using immunoSEQ multiplex PCR, the repertoire was profiled, and TCRdb retains in-frame clones only, with some absent. This sample has approximately 4,400 clones, with approximately 90% found just once. Sequences were obtained from tissue from a brain metastasis. These receptors were obtained from a donor at least 40 years old with non-small cell lung cancer.

The chain links TRBV5-8 to TRBJ1-5, with unresolved D. V was clipped by 0 bases and J by 3 bases, with 13 bases between them. Germline loops: CDR1 SGHTS, CDR2 YDEGEE. The CDR3 is 16 amino acids. The CDR3 is CASSLVLSSDNQPQHF. CDR3 nucleotides: TGTGCCAGCAGCTTGGTTTTGTCCAGCGACAATCAGCCCCAGCATTTT.

The genes are TRBV5-1 and TRBJ2-7; 13 positions match TRBD2. The CDR3 contains 15 residues. V was pared by 3 bases and J by 6 bases, with 6 bases of the junction left unmatched. Germline CDR1 and CDR2: SGHRS and YFSETQ. The CDR3: CASSSTGLAGREQYF. The CDR3 coding sequence is TGCGCCAGCAGCTCGACGGGACTAGCGGGACGCGAGCAGTACTTC.

This clone is a singleton in its sample. The rearrangement links TRBV7-9 to TRBJ2-1; 8 positions agree with TRBD2. This CDR3 spans 19 amino acids. The ends lost 4 bases at V and 8 bases at J; junction bases unmatched: 22. The V gene's germline CDR1 is SEHNR and CDR2 FQNEAQ (reference sequence). CDR3 in amino acids: CASSSLLSGRLGPHYEQFF. The CDR3, as DNA: TGTGCCAGCAGCTCCCTACTAAGCGGGAGATTGGGGCCACACTATGAGCAGTTCTTC.

In the case of this clone: A read error may explain this, as a much larger clone is one base away. This chain connects TRBV6-1 to TRBJ2-6, with D tentatively TRBD2 (6 bases). The CDR3 totals 15 residues. The germline CDR1 and CDR2 sequences are MNHNS and SASEGT. The CDR3 protein is CASSDGGSGVNVLTF. DNA of the CDR3: TGTGCCAGCAGTGACGGAGGGTCTGGGGTCAACGTCCTGACTTTC.

The rearrangement links TRBV6-2 or TRBV6-3 to TRBJ2-6; TRBD2 aligns across 10 bases. The CDR3 length is 19 residues. J lost 1 base, V lost 5 bases, and 11 bases had no gene match. The germline gives CDR1 MNHEY, CDR2 SVGEGT. The CDR3 nucleotides are TGTGCCAGCAGTCCCGCCGTAGCGGGGGGCATATCTGGGGCCAACGTCCTGACTTTC. Amino acid sequence: CASSPAVAGGISGANVLTF.

This clone came up a few times. The chain couples TRBV19 to TRBJ2-1, with TRBD2 as a possible D gene (6 bases). The CDR3 consists of 15 residues. Germline V lookup: CDR1 LNHDA, CDR2 SQIVND (reference sequence). Trimming shortened V by 3 bases and J by 0 bases, and 9 bases separated the two germline ends. CDR3 amino acids: CASSIRGGSYNEQFF. The CDR3 coding sequence is TGTGCCAGTAGTATTCGGGGAGGCTCCTACAATGAGCAGTTCTTC.

This clone has just one count. The V and J genes are TRBV19 and TRBJ2-5; D is unclear. Deletions cut 1 base from V and 4 bases from J, with 7 bases between. The CDR3 sequence is 13 residues long. Per germline, CDR1 LNHDA and CDR2 SQIVND (reference sequence). The CDR3 DNA reads as TGTGCCAGTAGTATAGTGGAGAGAGAGACCCAGTACTTC. Residues: CASSIVERETQYF.

This rearrangement joins TRBV7-2 to TRBJ1-2; 7 nucleotides match TRBD1. Germline V gene sequence: CDR1 SGHTA, CDR2 FQGNSA. V shed 10 bases and J 2 bases; nucleotides not matched to a gene: 7. The CDR3 extends over 13 amino acids. The CDR3 sequence: CATETGWNYGYTF. The CDR3 DNA reads TGTGCCACCGAGACAGGGTGGAACTATGGCTACACCTTC.

This chain joins TRBV13 and TRBJ1-2; no clear D. Germline V CDR1 and CDR2: PRHDT, FYEKMQ (reference sequence). The germline V and J ends were trimmed by 5 bases and 6 bases, with 13 bases remaining between them. CDR3 length equals 13 residues. DNA for the CDR3: TGTGCCAGCAGCCATCCCCGGGCGGATGGCTACACCTTC. Residues: CASSHPRADGYTF. Drawing the rest from reference TRBV13 and TRBJ1-2, the complete variable domain is AAGVIQSPRHLIKEKRETATLKCYPIPRHDTVYWYQQGPGQDPQFLISFYEKMQSDKGSIPDRFSAQQFSDYHSELNMSSLELGDSALYFCASSHPRADGYTFGSGTRLTVV.

The V gene is TRBV2, the J gene TRBJ2-6, with TRBD1 matching 10 bases. The CDR3 has 18 residues. The V segment lost 5 bases and the J segment 1 base; nucleotides outside the gene matches: 8. The V gene's germline CDR1 is SNHLY and CDR2 FYNNEI. Written as DNA, the CDR3 is TGTGCCAGCAGTTCTCGACAGGGGGCTGGTTCTGGGGCCAACGTCCTGACTTTC. Translating gives CASSSRQGAGSGANVLTF.

As to this clone: This may be a read error: a much more frequent sequence differs by one nucleotide. This sample also contains other DNA sequences that code for the same CDR3. This rearrangement joins TRBV4-1 to TRBJ1-2; D remains ambiguous. The CDR3 is 16 amino acids. Germline V gene lookup returns CDR1 MGHRA and CDR2 YSYEKL. CDR3 loop: CASSLNLPPTSYGYTF. CDR3 bases: TGCGCCAGTAGCCTTAATCTTCCCCCAACTTCCTATGGCTACACCTTC.

The rearrangement uses TRBV10-2 and TRBJ2-1; TRBD2 aligns across 16 bases. Germline V gene data show CDR1 as WSHSY and CDR2 as SAAADI. J gave up 10 bases and V 2 bases, and 8 bases lay outside the gene matches. This CDR3 comprises 17 residues. CDR3 amino acids: CASSEHGTSGGAPEQFF. CDR3 bases: TGCGCCAGCAGTGAGCATGGGACTAGCGGGGGGGCCCCCGAGCAGTTCTTC.

The rearrangement links TRBV6-2 or TRBV6-3 to TRBJ2-1, with 11 nucleotides matching TRBD2. Germline CDR1 and CDR2: MNHEY and SVGEGT. V lost 0 bases to trimming and J lost 8 bases; unmatched junction nucleotides: 3. The CDR3 totals 15 residues. CDR3 nucleotides: TGTGCCAGCAGTTACTCTAGCGGGGGGGCCTATGAGCAGTTCTTC. It codes for CASSYSSGGAYEQFF.

This clone was seen only once. This chain connects TRBV2 to TRBJ1-6, with D unresolved. The length of the CDR3 is 19 residues. Germline CDR1 SNHLY, CDR2 FYNNEI. Trimming removed 1 base from V and 3 bases from J, with 19 bases in between. The CDR3 sequence: CASSEGYGEGYYYNSPLHF. The CDR3 DNA reads TGTGCCAGCAGTGAAGGCTACGGGGAGGGTTACTACTATAATTCACCCCTCCACTTT.

The sample holds a few counts of this clone. The chain carries TRBV27 and TRBJ1-2; TRBD1 agrees at 7 bases. CDR1 and CDR2 (germline): MNHEY, SMNVEV (reference sequence). Trimming removed 5 bases from V and 1 base from J; junction bases left unmatched: 4. The CDR3 contains 14 residues. The CDR3, as DNA: TGTGCCAGCAGTCTGCAGGGGGGTAACTATGGCTACACCTTC. This codes for CASSLQGGNYGYTF.

The rearrangement uses TRBV7-8 and TRBJ2-7; TRBD1 is a possible D gene (6 bases). V was clipped by 7 bases and J by 4 bases, with 20 bases between them. Germline CDR1 reads SGHVS; CDR2 reads FQNEAQ. The length of the CDR3 is 15 residues. DNA for the CDR3: TGTGCCAGCAACAAGAACAGGGACCTCCTTTACGAGCAGTACTTC. The encoded protein is CASNKNRDLLYEQYF.

Details on this clone: Because the CDR3's place on the DNA is in doubt, the DNA is left out and the CDR3 is given as listed by TCRdb. The CDR3 is CASSATLFGGGAAFF. This rearrangement joins TRBV5-8 to TRBJ2-1; the table's D gene call, TRBD2, was not cross checked with the DNA. From its first to its last residue, the CDR3 has 15 amino acids. Looked up from germline, CDR1 is SGHTS and CDR2 is YDEGEE.

The V gene is TRBV4-3, the J gene TRBJ2-5, with TRBD1 matching 11 bases. Germline CDR1 and CDR2: LGHNA and YSLEER. J was trimmed by 4 bases and V by 1 base; bases with no gene match: 8. The CDR3 extends over 17 amino acids. In DNA form, the CDR3 reads TGCGCCAGCAGCCAAGCTTTAAGCGGGACAGGGGGAGAGACCCAGTACTTC. Translated, it gives CASSQALSGTGGETQYF.

This chain joins TRBV6-5 and TRBJ2-3; D call uncertain. Trimming left V 6 bases short and J 5 bases short, with 12 bases between. Germline CDR1 MNHEY, CDR2 SVGAGI. The CDR3 runs to 13 residues. CDR3 amino acids: CASRLINQDTQYF. The CDR3 DNA is TGTGCCAGCAGGCTAATCAATCAAGATACGCAGTATTTT.

The genes are TRBV18 and TRBJ1-1; D remains unclear. V was pared by 4 bases and J by 4 bases, with 10 bases between. Germline CDR1 is KGHSH and CDR2 is LQKENI. The CDR3 spans 13 residues. The CDR3 loop is CASSLGPGTEAFF. In DNA, the CDR3 is TGTGCCAGCTCACTAGGACCCGGCACTGAAGCTTTCTTT.

The chain carries TRBV14 and TRBJ2-6, with D uncertain. Germline V gene data show CDR1 as SGHDN and CDR2 as FVKESK. V lost 0 bases and J lost 8, with 8 bases in between. The CDR3 runs to 14 residues. The CDR3 sequence is CASSQDLRTNVLTF. In nucleotides, the CDR3 is TGTGCCAGCAGCCAAGATCTAAGGACCAACGTCCTGACTTTC.

The chain uses TRBV19 and TRBJ1-1, with TRBD1 identical over 12 bases. Trimming cost V 2 bases and J 6 bases; bases outside gene matches: 4. Germline V CDR1 and CDR2: LNHDA, SQIVND (reference sequence). The CDR3 sequence is 15 residues long. The CDR3 spells CASSITGTGGSEAFF. Here the CDR3 DNA reads TGTGCCAGTAGTATAACCGGGACAGGGGGCTCTGAAGCTTTCTTT.

The J gene is TRBJ2-7, the V gene TRBV10-3; D remains ambiguous. CDR1 is ENHRY, CDR2 SYGVKD, per germline. CDR3 length: 11 residues. V shed 4 bases and J shed 1 base, with 2 bases lying between them. In nucleotides, the CDR3 is TGTGCCATCAGTGTTTCCTACGAGCAGTACTTC. Amino acids: CAISVSYEQYF.

This chain uses TRBV9 with TRBJ1-5, with D possibly matching TRBD1 (6 bases). Trimming shortened V by 4 bases and J by 2 bases, and 13 bases separated the two germline ends. The germline CDR1 and CDR2 sequences are SGDLS and YYNGEE. The CDR3 runs to 15 residues. The CDR3 loop reads CASSPTGARNQPQHF. CDR3 DNA: TGTGCCAGCAGCCCAACGGGGGCCCGCAATCAGCCCCAGCATTTT.

The DNA for the CDR3 is TGTGCCATCAGGGATTGGACAGACAATGAGCAGTTCTTC. Amino acids: CAIRDWTDNEQFF. V gene TRBV10-3 combines with J gene TRBJ2-1, with D possibly TRBD1 on 6 matching bases. Trimming left V 6 bases short and J 5 bases short, with 11 bases between. The CDR3 extends over 13 amino acids. CDR1 is ENHRY, CDR2 SYGVKD, per germline.

The chain has TRBV9 and TRBJ2-3; D unclear. The CDR3 runs to 14 residues. CDR1 is SGDLS and CDR2 is YYNGEE in the germline V gene. V was shortened by 0 bases and J by 0 bases, with 5 bases between the two germline ends. CDR3 in DNA: TGTGCCAGCAGCGTAGCCGGCAGCACAGATACGCAGTATTTT. It codes for CASSVAGSTDTQYF.

The chain is built from TRBV15 and TRBJ1-1; no reliable D call. From germline, CDR1 is LNHNV and CDR2 YYDKDF (reference sequence). The V end lost 3 bases, the J end lost 5 bases, and 10 bases lay between the germline ends. CDR3 length: 13 amino acids. DNA of the CDR3: TGTGCCACCAGCAGGGACTGGGGAACTGAAGCTTTCTTT. Its protein is CATSRDWGTEAFF.

In DNA form, the CDR3 reads TGTGCCAGCAGTGTCCGGACTGGGGCAGATACGCAGTATTTT. As protein: CASSVRTGADTQYF. This chain uses TRBV6-4 with TRBJ2-3, with D possibly TRBD2 on 5 matching bases. The CDR3 contains 14 residues. The V and J ends lost 4 bases and 4 bases respectively, with 12 bases between them. Germline V lookup: CDR1 MRHNA, CDR2 SNTAGT.

CDR3 loop: CASSQQGAYGYTF. The CDR3 DNA sequence: TGTGCCAGCAGCCAACAGGGGGCCTATGGCTACACCTTC. The V and J genes are TRBV3-1 (or the pseudogene TRBV3-2) and TRBJ1-2; TRBD1 matches 8 bases. The CDR3 sequence is 13 residues long. Germline values: CDR1 LGHDT, CDR2 YNNKEL (reference sequence). Trimming took 2 bases from V and 4 from J; bases not matched to a gene: 0.

V usage is TRBV11-2 and J usage is TRBJ2-7; tentative D call: TRBD2 (5 bases). Germline V CDR1 and CDR2: SGHAT, FQNNGV. The CDR3 covers 16 residues. V dropped 1 base and J dropped 3 bases, with 16 bases sitting between them. The CDR3 loop reads CASSLGSGRIHYEQYF. The CDR3 DNA sequence: TGTGCCAGCAGCTTAGGATCGGGGAGAATCCACTACGAGCAGTACTTC.